This is a list of T cell receptor beta chains from one sample in a study of cytomegalovirus exposure and HLA in healthy donors. Clones were sequenced by immunoSEQ multiplex PCR, and TCRdb holds only the in-frame ones, with some missing. The table lists around 200,000 clones, 75% to 90% of them singletons. Sequenced input: PBMCs. The receptors derive from a woman aged 40-49 years in good health and CMV-seronegative. Both conserved end residues are part of each CDR3. The D gene is left open where the match is weak. Size is omitted from some rows. Given values are once, few, many or a class for expanded clones.

j_call d_call clone_size v_call cdr3_nt cdr3_aa
TRBJ2-1 TRBD2 - TRBV2 TGTGCCAGCAGTGAGCTGGGACTAGCTGGTAATGAGCAGTTCTTC CASSELGLAGNEQFF
TRBJ2-1 TRBD1 - TRBV19 TGTGCCAGTAGTCTGAACAGGGGATTGTACAATGAGCAGTTCTTC CASSLNRGLYNEQFF
TRBJ2-5 - - TRBV5-1 TGCGCCAGCAGCTCGTGGGGGGAGACCCAAGAGACCCAGTACTTC CASSSWGETQETQYF
TRBJ2-2 - - TRBV5-1 TGCGCCAGCAGCCTGACAGTTGGTACGAGCTCCGGGGAGCTGTTTTTT CASSLTVGTSSGELFF
TRBJ1-1 TRBD1 - TRBV10-3 TGTGCCATCAGACTGGGACAGGGGGCTGGTGAAGCTTTCTTT CAIRLGQGAGEAFF
TRBJ2-3 TRBD2 - TRBV7-8 TGTGCCAGCAGCTCCAGACTAGCGGGAGGGTCCACAGATACGCAGTATTTT CASSSRLAGGSTDTQYF
TRBJ1-2 - - TRBV6-5 TGTGCCAGCAGTTACGGACAGAACCGTCTCTATGGCTACACCTTC CASSYGQNRLYGYTF
TRBJ2-2 TRBD1 - TRBV7-9 TGTGCCAGCAGCCCGCCTCTTTACGGACAGGAGGACACCGGGGAGCTGTTTTTT CASSPPLYGQEDTGELFF
TRBJ2-7 - - TRBV10-2 TGCGCCAGCAGTGACGACTCACCCCGCGAGCAGTACTTC CASSDDSPREQYF
TRBJ2-7 TRBD1 - TRBV5-1 TGCGCCAGCAGACCTCCGGGACAGGGGGTCTACGAGCAGTACTTC CASRPPGQGVYEQYF
TRBJ1-2 - - TRBV19 TGTGCCAGTAGTCAGGGTTTCAGTGGCTACACCTTC CASSQGFSGYTF
TRBJ1-4 TRBD1 few TRBV15 TGTGCCACCAGCAGCCAGGGGGGCGCGGAAAAACTGTTTTTT CATSSQGGAEKLFF
TRBJ2-3 - - TRBV30 TGTGCCTGGAGTGGAAGCCCCGATACGCAGTATTTT CAWSGSPDTQYF
TRBJ2-4 - once TRBV4-1 TGCGCCAGCAGCCAAGATGATGGCACCGTAGCCAAAAACATTCAGTACTTC CASSQDDGTVAKNIQYF
TRBJ1-6 - - TRBV6-1 TGTGCCACCAAACCCACGAGCTCCTATAATTCACCCCTCCACTTT CATKPTSSYNSPLHF
TRBJ2-5 TRBD1 - TRBV14 TGTGCCAGCACCCACGGACAGGGCGTCCAAGAGACCCAGTACTTC CASTHGQGVQETQYF
TRBJ2-3 - - TRBV30 TGTGCCTGGAGCGACGGGGTAGGCACAGATACGCAGTATTTT CAWSDGVGTDTQYF
TRBJ1-1 - - TRBV28 TGTGCCAGCAGTTCTTGGACAGTTGACACTGAAGCTTTCTTT CASSSWTVDTEAFF
TRBJ2-2 - - TRBV5-6 TGTGCCAGCAGCTCCGGTTGGGGAGCGAACACCGGGGAGCTGTTTTTT CASSSGWGANTGELFF
TRBJ1-2 - - TRBV27 TGTGCCAGCAGCATGGATGATTCGGGGTATGGCTACACCTTC CASSMDDSGYGYTF
TRBJ1-5 - - TRBV7-9 TGTGGCGCGAGCGAGGGAGGCAATCAGCCCCAGCATTTT CGASEGGNQPQHF
TRBJ1-1 - - TRBV19 TGTGCCAGTAGTCCCATGGGGGGGGGCACTGAAGCTTTCTTT CASSPMGGGTEAFF
TRBJ2-7 - - TRBV19 TGTGCCAGTAATCCTGCGTCGGGACAAAATTACGAGCAGTACTTC CASNPASGQNYEQYF
TRBJ2-7 - - TRBV21-1 TGTGCCAGCAGCCTCAGGGAGGAAGGCACCTTCGGTAAGGACGAGCAGTACTTC CASSLREEGTFGKDEQYF
TRBJ2-7 TRBD2 - TRBV6-5 TGTGCCAGCAGAGGAGGCGGGAGTGCCTACGAGCAGTACTTC CASRGGGSAYEQYF
TRBJ2-4 - once TRBV5-1 TGCGCCAGCAGCTTGGGTGGCCAGGATCTGAACATTCAGTACTTC CASSLGGQDLNIQYF
TRBJ1-2 TRBD1 - TRBV4-1 TGCGCCAGCAGCCATGCACAAAACGAGGGGGCGTATGGCTACACCTTC CASSHAQNEGAYGYTF
TRBJ1-2 - - TRBV27 TGTGCCAGCAGTGAAGCCGGGACAATCTATGGCTACACCTTC CASSEAGTIYGYTF
TRBJ2-7 TRBD2 - TRBV27 TGTGCCAGCAGTTTAAAGTGGACTAGCACCTACGAGCAGTACTTC CASSLKWTSTYEQYF
TRBJ1-2 - - TRBV5-1 TGCGCCAGCAGCTTGGCCTGGACAGATAAAAATGGCTACACCTTC CASSLAWTDKNGYTF
TRBJ1-3 - once TRBV7-9 TGTGCCAGCAGCAGGACAGTCTTCTCTGGAAACACCATATATTTT CASSRTVFSGNTIYF
TRBJ2-2 - few TRBV5-1 TGCGCCAGCGCGAACGTCGCGATTGCCACCGGGGAGCTGTTTTTT CASANVAIATGELFF
TRBJ2-1 TRBD1 - TRBV5-1 TGCGCCAGCAGCGCGGGACAGGGCCCCTACAATGAGCAGTTCTTC CASSAGQGPYNEQFF
TRBJ2-1 - - TRBV7-9 TGTGCCAGCAGCTTAGACGGGGGGCCATATCCCTACAATGAGCAGTTCTTC CASSLDGGPYPYNEQFF
TRBJ2-7 - few TRBV2 TGTGCCAGCAGTTTCTACAGGGGGCAAACTAGCGGGCGGTCCTACGAGCAGTACTTC CASSFYRGQTSGRSYEQYF
TRBJ1-3 - - TRBV30 TGTGCCTGGAGTGAGGGGATTGGAAACACCATATATTTT CAWSEGIGNTIYF
TRBJ2-3 - - TRBV19 TGTGCCAGTAGTATTTCGGAGGCGGCAGATACGCAGTATTTT CASSISEAADTQYF
TRBJ1-1 - - TRBV2 TGTGCCAGCAGTGAAGGGAGGCCTTTCGGGAACACTGAAGCTTTCTTT CASSEGRPFGNTEAFF
TRBJ1-6 - once TRBV7-2 TGTGCCAGCAGCTTAGACCTATTCCTCCACTTT CASSLDLFLHF
TRBJ1-5 TRBD1 once TRBV6-5 TGTGCCAGCAGTGCACGACAGGGAGGTCAGCCCCAGCATTTT CASSARQGGQPQHF
TRBJ1-1 TRBD1 - TRBV18 TGTGCCAGCTCATCACAGACAGGGTTGAACACTGAAGCTTTCTTT CASSSQTGLNTEAFF
TRBJ2-7 - - TRBV4-2 TGTGCCAGCAGCCAGCGGAACGAGCAGTACTTC CASSQRNEQYF
TRBJ2-1 TRBD2 - TRBV29-1 TGCAGCGTTGAAGGTTACGATCTAGCGGGGTTGGACGATGAGCAGTTCTTC CSVEGYDLAGLDDEQFF
TRBJ2-3 TRBD2 - TRBV5-4 TGTGCCAGCAGCCCTCCCGGGACTAGCGGCGATACGCAGTATTTT CASSPPGTSGDTQYF
TRBJ2-7 TRBD1 - TRBV6-6 TGTGCCAGCAGATTGCAGGGGGCCGGCTACGAGCAGTACTTC CASRLQGAGYEQYF
TRBJ1-1 TRBD1 - TRBV28 TGTGCCAGCAGTGGGACAGGCGGGATGAACACTGAAGCTTTCTTT CASSGTGGMNTEAFF
TRBJ2-7 - - TRBV2 TGTGCCAGCAGTGTGGAGAAAGGGGCCTACGAGCAGTACTTC CASSVEKGAYEQYF
TRBJ1-5 - - TRBV19 TGTGCCAGCGGGGGGAGGGCCGGCAATCAGCCCCAGCATTTT CASGGRAGNQPQHF
TRBJ1-6 - - TRBV4-1 TGCGCCAGCAGCCAAGATTTGGGCAGTATTAATTCACCCCTCCACTTT CASSQDLGSINSPLHF
TRBJ2-2 - - TRBV5-1 TGCGCCAGCAGCCCACTAGGAACCGGGGAGCTGTTTTTT CASSPLGTGELFF
TRBJ1-2 TRBD1 - TRBV23-1 TGCGCCAGCAGTCAATCCGGGACAGGGCCTCCCATTGGCTACACCTTC CASSQSGTGPPIGYTF
TRBJ1-2 - - TRBV2 TGTGCCAGCAATCAGTTCTCGGGGGGCTACACCTTC CASNQFSGGYTF
TRBJ2-7 TRBD1 - TRBV18 TGTGCCAGCTCACCCCGGGACAGGGGATTATACGAGCAGTACTTC CASSPRDRGLYEQYF
TRBJ1-5 - few TRBV7-3 TGTGCCAGCAGCTCCCTTCAGGAGCCCCAGCATTTT CASSSLQEPQHF
TRBJ2-7 TRBD2 - TRBV28 TGTGCCAGCAGGGATAGCGGGTGGGACGAGCAGTACTTC CASRDSGWDEQYF
TRBJ2-1 TRBD2 - TRBV7-2 TGTGCCAGCAGCTTCTCCGCGGGAGTCACCTACAATGAGCAGTTCTTC CASSFSAGVTYNEQFF